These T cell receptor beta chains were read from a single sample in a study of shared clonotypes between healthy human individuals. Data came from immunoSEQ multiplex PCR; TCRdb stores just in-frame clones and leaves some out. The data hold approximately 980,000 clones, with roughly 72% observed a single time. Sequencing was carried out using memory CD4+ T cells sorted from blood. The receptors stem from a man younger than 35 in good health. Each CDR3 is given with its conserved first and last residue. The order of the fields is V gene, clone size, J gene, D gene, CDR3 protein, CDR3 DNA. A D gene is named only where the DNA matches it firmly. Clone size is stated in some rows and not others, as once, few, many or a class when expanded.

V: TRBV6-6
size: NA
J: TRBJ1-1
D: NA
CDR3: CATGTGIMNTEAFF
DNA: TGTGCCACCGGGACCGGGATTATGAACACTGAAGCTTTCTTT

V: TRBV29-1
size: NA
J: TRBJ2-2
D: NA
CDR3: CRPPPNTGELFF
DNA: TGCAGACCCCCCCCGAACACCGGGGAGCTGTTTTTT

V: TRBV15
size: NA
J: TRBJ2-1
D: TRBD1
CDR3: CATSRGDRAYNEQFF
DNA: TGTGCCACCAGCAGAGGAGACAGGGCCTACAATGAGCAGTTCTTC

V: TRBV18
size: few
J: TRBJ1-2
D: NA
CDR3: CASSPRAGRGDGYTF
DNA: TGTGCCAGCTCACCACGGGCAGGTAGGGGAGATGGCTACACCTTC

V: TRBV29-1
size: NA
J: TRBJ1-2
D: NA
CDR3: CSVDSLGSGSYTF
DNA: TGCAGCGTTGACTCTCTGGGGTCCGGAAGCTACACCTTC

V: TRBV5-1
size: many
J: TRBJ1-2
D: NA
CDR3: CASSLPGAVEGYTF
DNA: TGCGCCAGCAGCTTGCCGGGGGCGGTCGAGGGCTACACCTTC

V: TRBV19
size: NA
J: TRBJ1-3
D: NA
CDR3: CASSYSLDGNTIYF
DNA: TGTGCCAGTAGTTACAGCCTGGATGGAAACACCATATATTTT

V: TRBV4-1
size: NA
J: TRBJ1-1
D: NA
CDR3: CASSQEPGSGTEAFF
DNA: TGCGCCAGCAGCCAAGAGCCAGGGAGTGGCACTGAAGCTTTCTTT

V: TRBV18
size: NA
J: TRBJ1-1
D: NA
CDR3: CASSPGIQGKGTEAFF
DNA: TGTGCCAGCTCACCAGGAATCCAGGGGAAGGGGACTGAAGCTTTCTTT

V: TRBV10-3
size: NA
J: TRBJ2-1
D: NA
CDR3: CAISERDSHEQFF
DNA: TGTGCCATCAGTGAGCGGGACTCCCATGAGCAGTTCTTC

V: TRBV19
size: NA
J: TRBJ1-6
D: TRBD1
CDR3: CASSIDRGNSPLHF
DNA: TGTGCCAGTAGTATCGACAGGGGAAATTCACCCCTCCACTTT

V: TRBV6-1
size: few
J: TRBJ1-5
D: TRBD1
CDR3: CASSVGTGVTQPQHF
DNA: TGTGCCAGCAGTGTTGGGACAGGGGTTACTCAGCCCCAGCATTTT

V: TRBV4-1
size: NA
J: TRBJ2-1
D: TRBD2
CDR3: CASSQASGGDNEQFF
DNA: TGCGCCAGCAGCCAAGCTAGCGGGGGTGACAATGAGCAGTTCTTC

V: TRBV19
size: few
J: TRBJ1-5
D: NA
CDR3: CASSLGQALNQPQHF
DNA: TGTGCCAGTAGCCTCGGTCAGGCCCTCAATCAGCCCCAGCATTTT

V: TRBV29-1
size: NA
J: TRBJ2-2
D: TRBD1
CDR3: CSVDRGHTGELFF
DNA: TGCAGCGTTGACAGGGGGCACACCGGGGAGCTGTTTTTT

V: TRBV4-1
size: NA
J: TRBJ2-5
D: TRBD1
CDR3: CASSRNDQGAKTQYF
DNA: TGCGCCAGCAGCCGAAACGACCAGGGGGCAAAGACCCAGTACTTC

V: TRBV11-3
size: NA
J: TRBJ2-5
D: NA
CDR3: CASSPQGNQETQYF
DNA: TGTGCCAGCAGCCCACAGGGTAACCAAGAGACCCAGTACTTC

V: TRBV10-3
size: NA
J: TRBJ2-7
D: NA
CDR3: CAIRTDGVGLGQYF
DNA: TGTGCCATCAGGACGGACGGCGTAGGGCTCGGGCAGTACTTC

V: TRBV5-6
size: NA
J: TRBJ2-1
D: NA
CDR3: CASSLFKAYNEQFF
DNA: TGTGCCAGCAGCTTGTTCAAAGCCTACAATGAGCAGTTCTTC

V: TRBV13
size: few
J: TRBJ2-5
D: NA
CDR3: CASSLGLRGGQETQYF
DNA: TGTGCCAGCAGCTTAGGCCTGAGGGGTGGCCAAGAGACCCAGTACTTC

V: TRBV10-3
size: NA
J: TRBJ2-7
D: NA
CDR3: CAINMDSSYEQYF
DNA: TGTGCCATCAACATGGACAGTTCCTACGAGCAGTACTTC

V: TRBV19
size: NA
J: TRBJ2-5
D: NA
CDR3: CASCPVTGQSGETQYF
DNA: TGTGCCAGTTGTCCAGTTACAGGGCAGTCTGGAGAGACCCAGTACTTC

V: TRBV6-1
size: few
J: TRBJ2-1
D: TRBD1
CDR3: CASGQGVGSYNEQFF
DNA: TGTGCCAGCGGACAGGGTGTAGGGTCCTACAATGAGCAGTTCTTC

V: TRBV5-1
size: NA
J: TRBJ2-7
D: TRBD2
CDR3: CASSLATSGGSYEQYF
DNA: TGCGCCAGCAGCTTGGCGACTAGCGGGGGGTCCTACGAGCAGTACTTC

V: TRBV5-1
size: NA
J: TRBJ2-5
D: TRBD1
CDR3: CASTLGQGLETQYF
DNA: TGCGCCAGCACGTTGGGACAGGGGCTGGAGACCCAGTACTTC

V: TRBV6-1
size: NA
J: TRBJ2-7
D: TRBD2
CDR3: CASNFPGRAYEQYF
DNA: TGTGCCAGCAACTTCCCGGGGAGGGCCTACGAGCAGTACTTC

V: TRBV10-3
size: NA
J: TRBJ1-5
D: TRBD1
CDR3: CAISEPRTGDHQPQHF
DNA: TGTGCCATCAGTGAGCCTCGGACAGGGGATCATCAGCCCCAGCATTTT

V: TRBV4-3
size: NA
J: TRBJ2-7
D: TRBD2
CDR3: CASSQDTLADYEQYF
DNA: TGCGCCAGCAGCCAAGATACACTAGCGGACTACGAGCAGTACTTC

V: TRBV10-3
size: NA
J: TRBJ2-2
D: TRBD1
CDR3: CATGTARMGELFF
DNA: TGTGCCACCGGGACAGCGAGGATGGGGGAGCTGTTTTTT